This T cell receptor (beta chain) appears in the sequencing data of a study of human T cells and chemical hapten exposure. Broader study findings: Sensitization with DPC brought no change to TCRs above 1 in 1000 in frequency.

This clonotype was seen a few times. Antigen: not known. TCRdb recomputed calls from the RACE reads with MiXCR, one row per CDR3 protein. This sample yields some 120,000 distinct CDR3 sequences, of which about 12% are seen a single time; 1.3% to 1.5% belongs to the top ten. Time point in this sample: patch test 1, 2 weeks after DPC sensitization. Indicated treatment: therapeutic diphenylcyclopropenone sensitization with weekly scalp DPC. The sample consisted of whole blood, taken in connection with sensitization to the hapten diphenylcyclopropenone (DPC). The sequence derives from a woman between 50 and 59 years old with alopecia areata. Some clones in this sample may be carry-over from other donors' samples.

The CDR3 DNA follows: TGTGCCATCAGTGAGTTACAAATGAACACTGAAGCTTTCTTT. It translates to CAISELQMNTEAFF. The chain is built from TRBV10-3 and TRBJ1-1, with D unresolved. Trimming left V 1 base short and J 0 bases short, with 6 bases between. The CDR3 consists of 14 residues. Germline V gene lookup returns CDR1 ENHRY and CDR2 SYGVKD.